The sequence of this T cell receptor beta chain was determined in a study of cytotoxic CD8 clonotypes in ibrutinib-treated CLL. Study-wide results and limits: Sustained-remission patients were sampled at different times than progressing patients were.

Worth noting for this clone: Its cognate antigen is unknown.

This table comes from immunoSEQ multiplex PCR, and its TCRdb copy is limited to in-frame clones, with some not included. The sample yields about 97,000 clones, more than 75% seen once. The V gene end was trimmed by 9 bases and the J gene end by 8 bases; junction bases not matched to a gene: 7. Germline CDR1 LNHDA, CDR2 SQIVND (reference sequence). The CDR3 is 14 residues long. The V gene is TRBV19, the J gene TRBJ2-3, with 14 bases lining up with TRBD2. The sample was PBMCs, taken after 12 months of ibrutinib treatment. The receptor's source is a human donor with chronic lymphocytic leukemia. The CDR3 protein is CASRTSGGRGTQYF. The CDR3 region has the DNA TGTGCCAGCAGGACTAGCGGGGGGAGGGGTACGCAGTATTTT.